Below, one T cell receptor (beta chain) is given with its context. Clones were read by immunoSEQ multiplex PCR, and TCRdb kept only the in-frame ones, dropping some. The sample has under 300,000 clones, approximately 83% seen once. These data are taken from a study of blood T cell repertoires in COVID-19. Overall study: Both acute and convalescent COVID-19 samples were obtained from the United States, Italy and Spain. PBMCs, B-cell-depleted T cells, or T cells provided the cDNA or gDNA that made up the material.

The TCR sequence derives from a woman aged 65 to 85 with acute or convalescent COVID-19. Sample: peripheral blood.

In DNA, the CDR3 is TGTGCCAGCAGTCTGAGGGGACTTGCCAAAAACATTCAGTACTTC. Its protein product is CASSLRGLAKNIQYF. V is TRBV5-6 and J is TRBJ2-4; weak D call: TRBD2 (6 bases). The V gene lost 5 bases and the J gene lost 1 base, with 13 bases spanning the gap. Germline loops: CDR1 SGHDT, CDR2 YYEEEE. The CDR3 spans 15 residues.